This is a list of T cell receptor beta chains from one sample in a study of T cells in narcolepsy. The method was immunoSEQ multiplex PCR; TCRdb's version includes in-frame clones alone and lacks a portion of them. In the table there are about 32,000 clones, about four fifths of which are singletons. Sequenced material: memory (CD45RA-) CD4+ T cells from blood. The source is a human donor in good health. The CDR3 runs from the conserved cysteine through the conserved F or W. The D gene is left open where the match is weak. Rows give clone size only sometimes, using once, few, many, or a class for an expanded clone.

-	-	TRBV27	TRBJ2-1	TGTGCCAGCAGTTTCCGATGGCTGGCTGAGCAGTTCTTC	CASSFRWLAEQFF
-	medium-sized	TRBV28	TRBJ1-6	TGTGCCAGCAGTGCTGCCGGGGGGAAAAATTCACCCCTCCACTTT	CASSAAGGKNSPLHF
-	-	TRBV5-6	TRBJ1-5	TGTGCCAGCAGCTTGGGAGCAGGGAATCAGCCCCAGCATTTT	CASSLGAGNQPQHF
-	-	TRBV18	TRBJ2-1	TGTGCCAGCTCACCACCGTCTAGCCCCCATGAGCAGTTCTTC	CASSPPSSPHEQFF
-	-	TRBV7-6	TRBJ2-2	TGTGCCAGCACCAGGACCGGGGAGCTGTTTTTT	CASTRTGELFF
TRBD1	-	TRBV28	TRBJ1-4	TGTGCCAGCAGCACACAGGGGATAATAGGAAAACTGTTTTTT	CASSTQGIIGKLFF
-	-	TRBV5-6	TRBJ2-7	TGTGCCAGCAGCCTGTTGGGGACCGGCTCTTCCTACGAGCAGTACTTC	CASSLLGTGSSYEQYF
-	-	TRBV7-9	TRBJ2-2	TGTGCCAGCAGCTTAGGTACTTTCGGGGAGCACGGGGAGCTGTTTTTT	CASSLGTFGEHGELFF
TRBD2	-	TRBV5-1	TRBJ2-1	TGCGCCAGCAGCCCGATAGCGGGGGGGCCTCTTGAGCAGTTCTTC	CASSPIAGGPLEQFF
TRBD1	-	TRBV19	TRBJ1-5	TGTGCCAGTAGGGGGGACGGTCCTCGCAGGGGGGCCCAGCATTTT	CASRGDGPRRGAQHF
TRBD1	-	TRBV5-1	TRBJ1-2	TGCGCCAGCAGATGGAGGGACAGCGGATATGGCTACACCTTC	CASRWRDSGYGYTF
-	-	TRBV11-3	TRBJ2-3	TGTGCCAGCAGCCCCGGTGATACAGATACGCAGTATTTT	CASSPGDTDTQYF
TRBD2	-	TRBV5-1	TRBJ2-1	TGCGCCAGCACGACTAGCGGTTACAATGAGCAGTTCTTC	CASTTSGYNEQFF
-	-	TRBV7-2	TRBJ1-3	TGTGCCAGCAGCTTATCGGGGAACACCATATATTTT	CASSLSGNTIYF
TRBD1	-	TRBV7-9	TRBJ1-5	TGTGCCAGCAGCTTCCCACCACACCGACAGGGGTTCAATCAGCCCCAGCATTTT	CASSFPPHRQGFNQPQHF
-	once	TRBV30	TRBJ2-5	TGTGCCTGGTCCTTGAAAGAGACCCAGTACTTC	CAWSLKETQYF
TRBD1	-	TRBV6-1	TRBJ1-5	TGTGCCAGCAGTTTACAGGGGATTGGTCAGCCCCAGCATTTT	CASSLQGIGQPQHF
-	-	TRBV28	TRBJ2-7	TGTGCCAGCAGTTTGGAGGGTCTCACCTCGAGCTCCTACGAGCAGTACTTC	CASSLEGLTSSSYEQYF
TRBD1	-	TRBV29-1	TRBJ1-1	TGCAGCTACTACAGGGGGCGGGCTGAAGCTTTCTTT	CSYYRGRAEAFF
TRBD1	-	TRBV10-3	TRBJ1-3	TGTGCCATCAGTGAAGACAGGGGGGCGAGAAGTGGAAACACCATATATTTT	CAISEDRGARSGNTIYF
TRBD1	-	TRBV19	TRBJ1-5	TGTGCCAGTAGTCCGAAAGGGACAGTCAATCAGCCCCAGCATTTT	CASSPKGTVNQPQHF
-	-	TRBV5-1	TRBJ2-2	TGCGCCAGCAGCTTCCCGAACACCGGGGAGCTGTTTTTT	CASSFPNTGELFF
TRBD1	-	TRBV7-9	TRBJ2-1	TGTGCCAGCAGCCCCAGAGGGCAGGGGGCGAATGAGCAGTTCTTC	CASSPRGQGANEQFF
-	-	TRBV27	TRBJ1-5	TGTGCCAGCAGTTTGTTAAGAGGTCAGCCCCAGCATTTT	CASSLLRGQPQHF
-	-	TRBV19	TRBJ1-5	TGTGCCAGTAGACCGGTACAGGGAGATAGCAATCAGCCCCAGCATTTT	CASRPVQGDSNQPQHF
-	-	TRBV6-6	TRBJ1-1	TGTGCCAGCAGCGACCTTAGGAAAGGCGTTAATCTCGCTTTCTTT	CASSDLRKGVNLAFF
TRBD1	-	TRBV7-9	TRBJ2-5	TGTGCCAGCAGCCGGGGACAGCAAGAGACCCAGTACTTC	CASSRGQQETQYF
-	-	TRBV28	TRBJ2-2	TGTGCCACCAAGAGGATACGCACCGGGGAGCTGTTTTTT	CATKRIRTGELFF
-	-	TRBV7-2	TRBJ2-3	TGTGCCAGCAGCTTAGAAGATACGCAGTATTTT	CASSLEDTQYF
TRBD1	-	TRBV15	TRBJ1-4	TGTGCCACCAGCAGATTGGGACAGTCTTATGAAAAACTGTTTTTT	CATSRLGQSYEKLFF
-	few	TRBV10-3	TRBJ1-2	TGTGCCATCAGCTATCAGGCAACATATGGCTACACCTTC	CAISYQATYGYTF
TRBD2	-	TRBV5-4	TRBJ2-7	TGTGCCAGCAGCCCCGGACTAGCGGGGGGGACCTACGAGCAGTACTTC	CASSPGLAGGTYEQYF
TRBD2	few	TRBV7-2	TRBJ2-2	TGTGCCAGCAGCCAAAGCGGGGGGGCCGGGGAGCTGTTTTTT	CASSQSGGAGELFF
-	once	TRBV5-5	TRBJ1-6	TGTGCCAGCAGCTTGGTCAAAAATTCACCCCTCCACTTT	CASSLVKNSPLHF
-	-	TRBV7-2	TRBJ2-5	TGTGCCAGCAGCTTAGGGTCCAACACTGCGGCCCAGTACTTC	CASSLGSNTAAQYF
-	-	TRBV14	TRBJ2-1	TGTGCCAGCAGCCAAGATTATGCGGGGGACAAGCAGTTCTTC	CASSQDYAGDKQFF